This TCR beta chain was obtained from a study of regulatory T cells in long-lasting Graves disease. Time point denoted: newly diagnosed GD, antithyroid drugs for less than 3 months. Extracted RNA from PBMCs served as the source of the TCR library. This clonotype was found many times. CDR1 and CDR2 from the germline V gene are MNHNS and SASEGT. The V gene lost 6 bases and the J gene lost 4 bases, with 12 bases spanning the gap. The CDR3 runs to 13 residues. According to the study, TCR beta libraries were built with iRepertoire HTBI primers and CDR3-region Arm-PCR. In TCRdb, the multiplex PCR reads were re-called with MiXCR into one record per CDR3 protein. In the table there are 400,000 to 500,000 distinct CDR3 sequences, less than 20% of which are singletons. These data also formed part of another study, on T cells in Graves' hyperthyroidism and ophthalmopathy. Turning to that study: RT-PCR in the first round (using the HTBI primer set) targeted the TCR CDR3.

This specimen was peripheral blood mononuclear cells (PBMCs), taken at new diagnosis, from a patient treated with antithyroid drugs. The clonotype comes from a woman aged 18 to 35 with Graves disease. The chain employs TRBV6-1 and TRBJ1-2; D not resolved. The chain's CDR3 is CASRLTQIYGYTF. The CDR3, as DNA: TGTGCCAGCAGACTTACACAAATCTATGGCTACACCTTC.